This T cell receptor (beta chain) was found in a study of cytomegalovirus exposure and HLA in healthy donors. The PCR was carried out with 60 Vbeta primers and 13 Jbeta primers. Using immunoSEQ multiplex PCR, the repertoire was profiled, and TCRdb retains in-frame clones only, with some absent. The sample has some 150,000 clones; about four fifths are singletons. Germline V gives CDR1 SQVTM, CDR2 ANQGSEA. Trimming stripped 1 base from V and 4 bases from J, with 16 bases between. The CDR3 is 15 amino acids. Sequenced sample: PBMCs. The TCR was taken from a woman aged 25 to 39 in good health and CMV-seropositive. J is TRBJ1-2 and V is TRBV29-1; D perhaps matches TRBD1 (6 bases). The CDR3 reads CSVEAHAEGGYGYTF. CDR3 bases: TGCAGCGTTGAAGCCCATGCCGAAGGGGGCTATGGCTACACCTTC.